This TCR beta chain originates from a study of blood T cell repertoires in COVID-19 (TCRdb year 2020). For context, the study as a whole: Collaborator samples came from the United States, Italy and Spain and covered acute and convalescent phases of COVID-19. Subjects who had been exposed to COVID-19, were actively infected with it, or had recovered from it provided the deeply sampled blood TCRbeta repertoires that made up the dataset. Where available, HLA class I and class II types were obtained from metadata supplied by the sample provider rather than from assay-based typing. The samples were drawn from two sources: the first 160 participants of the ongoing ImmuneRACE study, and 950 to 1,500 subjects contributed by 6 global collaborators. Sample metadata almost always included a de-identified subject ID, COVID-19 status, age in years and sex. The repertoires were released in a freely available public database meant as a resource for research on the immune response to SARS-CoV-2. The prospective study material was composed of cDNA or gDNA derived from T cells, B-cell-depleted T cells, or PBMCs.

The CDR3 goes from the cysteine to the phenylalanine over 15 residues. Of the read, only the CDR3 DNA is kept; its 45 bases are in frame from base 1. The V and J ends are trimmed by 3 bases and 0 bases, leaving 9 bases between them. CDR1 and CDR2 are read off the germline V gene as KGHSH and LQKENI. Remarks on this clone: Its cognate antigen has yet to be identified. No base quality values were provided; no much bigger clone lies one nucleotide off.

TCRbeta CDR3 regions were amplified from genomic DNA using the immunoSEQ Assay, a bias-controlled multiplex PCR. Per the authors' processing: The number of nucleated cells in each sample was estimated by amplification of reference gene primers within the assay. To quantify the absolute abundance of each unique TCRbeta CDR3 rearrangement, sequence reads were collapsed and filtered. For each sample, productive Simpson clonality was calculated as the square root of Simpson's diversity index over productive rearrangements. The table was pulled from immuneACCESS by TCRdb, which kept in-frame rearrangements only. Such tables lose some clones; where checked, under half of the loss comes from unresolved V genes, and the rest has no known cause. V, J and clone size are those of that table, while D and trimming were read from the DNA. The sample data list about 180,000 clones, and around 80% of these were observed just once. The top ten constitute 8.4% of the sample.

General study outcomes and caveats: Clinical and demographic metadata were provided uncurated, with the amount varying by source and participant.

Each collaborating institution followed its own protocols to collect whole blood in K2EDTA tubes. For TCRbeta analysis, collaborators shipped samples in one of three forms: frozen whole blood, isolated PBMCs, or DNA extracted from either of those sample types. The rearranged chain carries TRBV18 and TRBJ1-5; the D gene cannot be resolved reliably. What was sequenced was peripheral blood. The receptor comes from an older woman with acute or convalescent COVID-19. CDR3 sequence: CASSPNSNSNQPQHF. The bases read TGTGCCAGCTCACCTAATTCTAATAGCAATCAGCCCCAGCATTTT.